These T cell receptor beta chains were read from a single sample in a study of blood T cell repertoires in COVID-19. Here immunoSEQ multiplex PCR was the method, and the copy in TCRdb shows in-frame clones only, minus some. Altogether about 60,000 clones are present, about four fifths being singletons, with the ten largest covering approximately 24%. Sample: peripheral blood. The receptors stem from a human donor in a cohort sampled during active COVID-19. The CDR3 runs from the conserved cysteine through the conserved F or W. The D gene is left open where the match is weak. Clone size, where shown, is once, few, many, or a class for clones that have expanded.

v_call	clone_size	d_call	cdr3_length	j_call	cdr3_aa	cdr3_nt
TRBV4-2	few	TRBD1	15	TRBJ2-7	CASSQRQGQAYEQYF	TGTGCCAGCAGCCAACGACAGGGCCAAGCCTACGAGCAGTACTTC
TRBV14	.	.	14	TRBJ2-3	CASSQDRQRDTQYF	TGTGCCAGCAGCCAAGATCGGCAGCGAGATACGCAGTATTTT
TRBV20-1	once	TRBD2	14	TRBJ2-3	CSASSGAGTDTQYF	TGCAGTGCCAGTAGCGGGGCTGGCACAGATACGCAGTATTTT
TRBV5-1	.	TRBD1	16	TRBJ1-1	CASSTTPGQGHTEAFF	TGCGCCAGCAGCACTACACCGGGACAGGGACACACTGAAGCTTTCTTT
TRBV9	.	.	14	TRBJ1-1	CASSFAGGGSEAFF	TGTGCCAGCAGCTTCGCTGGGGGGGGCAGCGAAGCTTTCTTT
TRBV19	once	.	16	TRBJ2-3	CASSPPRLAYTDTQYF	TGTGCCAGTAGCCCCCCCAGACTCGCCTACACAGATACGCAGTATTTT
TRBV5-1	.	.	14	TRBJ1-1	CASSQQPSNTEAFF	TGCGCCAGCAGCCAACAACCCTCGAACACTGAAGCTTTCTTT
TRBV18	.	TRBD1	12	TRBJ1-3	CASSRRDREVYF	TGTGCCAGCTCACGTCGGGACAGGGAAGTATATTTT
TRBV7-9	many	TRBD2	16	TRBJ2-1	CASSFGLAGGLNEQFF	TGTGCCAGCAGCTTTGGACTAGCGGGAGGGCTTAATGAGCAGTTCTTC
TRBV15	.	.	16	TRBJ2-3	CATSREARQNTDTQYF	TGTGCCACCAGCAGAGAAGCGAGGCAGAACACAGATACGCAGTATTTT
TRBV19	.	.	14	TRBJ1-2	CASSSQRGDYGYTF	TGTGCCAGTAGTAGCCAAAGGGGCGACTATGGCTACACCTTC
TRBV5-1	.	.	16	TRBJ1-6	CASSLDRPDNNSPLHF	TGCGCCAGCAGCTTGGATAGGCCCGACAATAATTCACCCCTCCACTTT
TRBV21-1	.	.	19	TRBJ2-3	CASSPHRDPKSGITDTQYF	TGTGCCAGCAGCCCCCACAGGGACCCGAAAAGTGGGATCACAGATACGCAGTATTTT
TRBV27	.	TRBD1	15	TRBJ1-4	CASSSRQGAGEKLFF	TGTGCCAGCAGTTCGCGACAGGGGGCAGGTGAAAAACTGTTTTTT
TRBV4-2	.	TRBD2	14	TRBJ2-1	CASSHSGGAGEQFF	TGTGCCAGCAGCCACAGCGGGGGGGCCGGTGAGCAGTTCTTC
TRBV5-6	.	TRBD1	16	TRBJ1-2	CASRRTGAVLSYGYTF	TGTGCCAGCAGGAGGACAGGGGCCGTGTTAAGCTATGGCTACACCTTC
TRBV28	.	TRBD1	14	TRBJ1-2	CASSLRDRVYGYTF	TGTGCCAGCAGCCTCCGGGACAGGGTATATGGCTACACCTTC
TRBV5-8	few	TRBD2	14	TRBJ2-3	CASSSGRRTDTQYF	TGTGCCAGCAGTAGCGGGAGGCGCACAGATACGCAGTATTTT
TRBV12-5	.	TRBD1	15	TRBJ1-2	CASGSGQGAFSGYTF	TGTGCTAGTGGTTCGGGACAGGGGGCCTTCTCTGGCTACACCTTC
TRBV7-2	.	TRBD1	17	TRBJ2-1	CASSLQPTGFAYNEQFF	TGTGCCAGCAGCCTACAACCGACAGGGTTCGCCTACAATGAGCAGTTCTTC
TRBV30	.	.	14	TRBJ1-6	CAWRASGGFSPLHF	TGTGCCTGGAGGGCATCGGGTGGGTTTTCACCCCTCCACTTT
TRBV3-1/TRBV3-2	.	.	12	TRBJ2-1	CASSQVRDEQFF	TGTGCCAGCAGCCAAGTCCGGGATGAGCAGTTCTTC
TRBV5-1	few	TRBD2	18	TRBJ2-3	CASSYGTSGNGWTDTQYF	TGCGCCAGCAGCTACGGGACTAGCGGGAATGGGTGGACAGATACGCAGTATTTT
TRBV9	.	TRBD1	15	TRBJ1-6	CASSEQGAVNSPLHF	TGTGCCAGCAGCGAACAGGGGGCAGTCAATTCACCCCTCCACTTT
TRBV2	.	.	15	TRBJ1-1	CASSAGVRVNTEAFF	TGTGCCAGCAGTGCGGGGGTCCGGGTGAACACTGAAGCTTTCTTT
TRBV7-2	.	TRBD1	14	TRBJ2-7	CASSLGTGSHEQYF	TGTGCCAGCAGCTTAGGGACAGGGTCCCACGAGCAGTACTTC
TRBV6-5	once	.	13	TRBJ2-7	CATLRTDHFEQYF	TGTGCCACCCTCCGGACTGATCACTTCGAGCAGTACTTC
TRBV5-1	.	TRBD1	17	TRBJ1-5	CASSLDPGQGGNQPQHF	TGCGCCAGCAGCTTGGACCCGGGACAGGGGGGCAATCAGCCCCAGCATTTT
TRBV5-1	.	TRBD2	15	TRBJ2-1	CASSLLAGVEAEQFF	TGCGCCAGCAGCTTGCTAGCGGGAGTCGAGGCTGAGCAGTTCTTC
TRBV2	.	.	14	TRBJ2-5	CASSLDRSQETQYF	TGTGCCAGCAGTCTTGACAGGTCCCAAGAGACCCAGTACTTC
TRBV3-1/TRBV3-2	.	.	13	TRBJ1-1	CASSRTPYTEAFF	TGTGCCAGCAGCCGTACACCCTACACTGAAGCTTTCTTT
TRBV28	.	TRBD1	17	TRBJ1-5	CASRGGQGRNNNQPQHF	TGTGCCAGCAGGGGGGGACAGGGGAGGAACAACAATCAGCCCCAGCATTTT
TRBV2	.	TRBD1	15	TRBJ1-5	CASSDRGVSNQPQHF	TGTGCCAGCAGTGACAGGGGGGTTAGCAATCAGCCCCAGCATTTT
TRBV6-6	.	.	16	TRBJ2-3	CASSYLGASRTDTQYF	TGTGCCAGCAGTTACTTGGGGGCGAGCCGCACAGATACGCAGTATTTT
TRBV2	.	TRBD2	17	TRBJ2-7	CASSGPRRLADYYEQYF	TGTGCCAGCAGTGGCCCCCGACGACTAGCGGACTACTACGAGCAGTACTTC
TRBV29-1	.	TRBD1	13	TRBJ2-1	CSATGSSYNEQFF	TGCAGCGCGACAGGGAGCTCCTACAATGAGCAGTTCTTC
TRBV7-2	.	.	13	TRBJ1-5	CASSLGVTQPQHF	TGTGCCAGCAGCTTAGGAGTAACTCAGCCCCAGCATTTT
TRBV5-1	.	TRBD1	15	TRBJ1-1	CASRRDRGQGYEAFF	TGCGCCAGCAGGAGGGACAGGGGGCAGGGGTATGAAGCTTTCTTT
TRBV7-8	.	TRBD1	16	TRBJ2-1	CASSWPWDRGYVGQFF	TGTGCCAGCAGCTGGCCGTGGGACAGGGGCTATGTCGGGCAGTTCTTC
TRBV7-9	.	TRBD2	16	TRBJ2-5	CASSLTTSGAFETQYF	TGTGCCAGCAGCTTAACGACTAGCGGAGCATTTGAGACCCAGTACTTC
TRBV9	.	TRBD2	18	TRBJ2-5	CASSVGLAGVGRQETQYF	TGTGCCAGCAGCGTAGGACTAGCGGGGGTGGGGCGTCAAGAGACCCAGTACTTC
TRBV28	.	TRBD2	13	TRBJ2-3	CASSLSGGAAQYF	TGTGCCAGCAGTTTATCGGGGGGAGCGGCGCAGTATTTT
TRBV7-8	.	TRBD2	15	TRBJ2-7	CASSLTSGAYYEQYF	TGTGCCAGCAGCCTAACTAGCGGGGCTTACTACGAGCAGTACTTC